The 3 T cell receptor beta chains below all came from one sample that was sequenced in a study of beta chain features in type 1 diabetes. The sequenced template was cDNA made from the entire isolated RNA. Repertoires were generated with immunoSEQ multiplex PCR, while TCRdb's copy carries only in-frame clones and drops some. The sample holds a few hundred thousand clones, about 15% seen once. General study findings and limits: The study found moderately but significantly shorter TCRB CDR3s in all four CD4+ subsets of Type 1 diabetes patients.

Their antigens remain unidentified. Input material: naive CD4+ T cells from blood. Source of these receptors: a man aged 18-30 years with type 1 diabetes.

The chain employs TRBV30 and TRBJ2-3; a weak D match, TRBD1 (8 bases). CDR1 GTSNPN and CDR2 SVGIG come from the germline V gene (reference sequence). CDR3 length: 15 amino acids. The V and J ends lost 2 bases and 4 bases respectively, with 16 bases between them. The DNA of the CDR3 is TGTGCCTGGAGTCGGAACAGGGGGGGATCAGATACGCAGTATTTT. Translated: CAWSRNRGGSDTQYF.

This rearrangement joins TRBV28 to TRBJ2-3; TRBD2 aligns across 11 bases. Trimming cost V 1 base and J 2 bases; bases outside gene matches: 5. Germline V gives CDR1 MDHEN, CDR2 SYDVKM. The CDR3 loop spans 17 amino acids. The CDR3 here is CASSLYIAGGTTDTQYF. The CDR3 DNA sequence: TGTGCCAGCAGTTTATATATAGCGGGAGGGACCACAGATACGCAGTATTTT.

This clone was counted a few times. V and J are TRBV7-2 and TRBJ2-5, with D perhaps matching TRBD1 (5 bases). Between the trimmed V and J ends, which lost 3 bases and 1 base, there was a span of 9 bases. There are 14 residues in the CDR3. The germline gives CDR1 SGHTA, CDR2 FQGNSA. The CDR3 region is CASSLMGLQETQYF. In DNA form, the CDR3 reads TGTGCCAGCAGCTTGATGGGGCTCCAAGAGACCCAGTACTTC.